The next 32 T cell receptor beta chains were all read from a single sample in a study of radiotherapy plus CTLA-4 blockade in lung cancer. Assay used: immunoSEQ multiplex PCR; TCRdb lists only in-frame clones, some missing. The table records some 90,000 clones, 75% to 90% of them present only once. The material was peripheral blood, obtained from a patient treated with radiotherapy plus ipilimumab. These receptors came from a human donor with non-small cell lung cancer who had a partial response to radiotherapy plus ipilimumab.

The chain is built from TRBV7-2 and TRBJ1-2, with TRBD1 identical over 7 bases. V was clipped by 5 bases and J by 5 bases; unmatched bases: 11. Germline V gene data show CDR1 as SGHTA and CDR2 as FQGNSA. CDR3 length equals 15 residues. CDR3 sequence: CASSPRQGALYGYTF. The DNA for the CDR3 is TGTGCCAGCAGCCCCCGACAGGGAGCGCTGTATGGCTACACCTTC.

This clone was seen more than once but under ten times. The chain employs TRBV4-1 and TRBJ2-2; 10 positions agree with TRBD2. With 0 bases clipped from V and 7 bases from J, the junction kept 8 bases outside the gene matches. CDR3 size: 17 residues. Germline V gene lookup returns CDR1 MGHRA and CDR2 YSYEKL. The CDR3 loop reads CASSQDHLAGAVGELFF. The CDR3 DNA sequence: TGCGCCAGCAGCCAAGATCACCTAGCGGGAGCGGTCGGGGAGCTGTTTTTT.

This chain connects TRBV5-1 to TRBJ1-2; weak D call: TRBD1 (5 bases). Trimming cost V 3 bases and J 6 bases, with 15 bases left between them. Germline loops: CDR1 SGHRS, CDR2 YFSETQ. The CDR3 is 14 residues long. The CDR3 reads CASSSTVGRNGYTF. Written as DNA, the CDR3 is TGCGCCAGCAGCTCGACAGTCGGGAGGAATGGCTACACCTTC.

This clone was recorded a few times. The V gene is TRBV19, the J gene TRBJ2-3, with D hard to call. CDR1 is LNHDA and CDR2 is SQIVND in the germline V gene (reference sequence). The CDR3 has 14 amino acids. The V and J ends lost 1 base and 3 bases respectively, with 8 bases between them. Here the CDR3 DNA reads TGTGCCAGTAGTATAGGAGCTCGAACAGATACGCAGTATTTT. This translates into CASSIGARTDTQYF.

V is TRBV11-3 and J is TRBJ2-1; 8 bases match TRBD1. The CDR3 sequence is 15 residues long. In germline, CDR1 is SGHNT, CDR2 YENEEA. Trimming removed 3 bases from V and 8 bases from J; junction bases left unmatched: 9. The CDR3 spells CASSFQGASLDEQFF. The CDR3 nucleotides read TGTGCCAGCAGCTTTCAGGGGGCTAGTTTGGATGAGCAGTTCTTC.

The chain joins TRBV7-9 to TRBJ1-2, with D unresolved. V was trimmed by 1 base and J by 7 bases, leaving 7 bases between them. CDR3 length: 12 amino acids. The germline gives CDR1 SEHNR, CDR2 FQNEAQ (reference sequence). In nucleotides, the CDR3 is TGTGCCAGCAGCTTAGAGATGGCTGGCTACACCTTC. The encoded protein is CASSLEMAGYTF.

For the CDR3, the DNA is TGTGCCACCAGCAGGGAAGGACAGGCCTACGAGCAGTACTTC. Encoded protein: CATSREGQAYEQYF. The chain links TRBV15 to TRBJ2-7, with 7 bases that match TRBD1. Germline loops: CDR1 LNHNV, CDR2 YYDKDF (reference sequence). V trimming: 3 bases; J trimming: 2 bases; junction bases outside the gene matches: 4. There are 14 residues in the CDR3.

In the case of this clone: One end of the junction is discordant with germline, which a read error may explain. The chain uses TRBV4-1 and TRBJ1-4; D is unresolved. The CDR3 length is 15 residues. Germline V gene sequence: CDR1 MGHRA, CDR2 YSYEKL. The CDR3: CASSQDLGTNEKLFF. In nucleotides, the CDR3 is TGTGCCAGCAGCCAAGATCTAGGAACTAATGAAAAACTGTTTTTT.

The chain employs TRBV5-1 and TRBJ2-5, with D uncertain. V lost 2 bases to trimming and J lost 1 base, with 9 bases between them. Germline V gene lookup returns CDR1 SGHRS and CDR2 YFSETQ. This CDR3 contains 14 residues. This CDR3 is CASSFNGFQETQYF. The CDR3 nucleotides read TGCGCCAGCAGCTTCAACGGTTTCCAAGAGACCCAGTACTTC. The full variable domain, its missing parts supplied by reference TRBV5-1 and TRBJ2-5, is KAGVTQTPRYLIKTRGQQVTLSCSPISGHRSVSWYQQTPGQGLQFLFEYFSETQRNKGNFPGRFSGRQFSNSRSEMNVSTLELGDSALYLCASSFNGFQETQYFGPGTRLLVL.

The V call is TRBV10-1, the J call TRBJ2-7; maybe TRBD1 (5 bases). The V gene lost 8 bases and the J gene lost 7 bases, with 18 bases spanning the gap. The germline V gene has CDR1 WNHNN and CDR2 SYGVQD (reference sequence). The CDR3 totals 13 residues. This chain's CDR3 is CASSRQGMGEQYF. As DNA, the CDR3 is TGCGCCAGCTCTCGGCAGGGAATGGGGGAGCAGTACTTC.

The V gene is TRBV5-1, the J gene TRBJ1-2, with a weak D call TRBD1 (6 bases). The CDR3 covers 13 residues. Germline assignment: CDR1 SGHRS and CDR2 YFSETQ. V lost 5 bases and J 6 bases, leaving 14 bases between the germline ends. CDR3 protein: CASRLQGEDGYTF. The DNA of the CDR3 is TGCGCCAGCAGACTACAGGGAGAAGATGGCTACACCTTC. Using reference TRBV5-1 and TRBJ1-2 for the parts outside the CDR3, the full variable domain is KAGVTQTPRYLIKTRGQQVTLSCSPISGHRSVSWYQQTPGQGLQFLFEYFSETQRNKGNFPGRFSGRQFSNSRSEMNVSTLELGDSALYLCASRLQGEDGYTFGSGTRLTVV.

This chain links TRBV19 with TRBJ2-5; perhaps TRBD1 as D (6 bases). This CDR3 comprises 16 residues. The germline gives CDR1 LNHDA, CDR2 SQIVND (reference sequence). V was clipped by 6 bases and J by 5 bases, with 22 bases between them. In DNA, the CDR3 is TGTGCCAGTAGCTCGGACAGTCGCCCCCGGTGGGAGACCCAGTACTTC. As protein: CASSSDSRPRWETQYF.

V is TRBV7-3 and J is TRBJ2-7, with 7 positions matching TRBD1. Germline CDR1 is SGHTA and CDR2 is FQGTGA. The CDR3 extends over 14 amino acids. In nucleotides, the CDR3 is TGTGCCAGCAGCCTAACCACCAGGGGGTGGGAGCAGTACGTC. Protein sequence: CASSLTTRGWEQYV.

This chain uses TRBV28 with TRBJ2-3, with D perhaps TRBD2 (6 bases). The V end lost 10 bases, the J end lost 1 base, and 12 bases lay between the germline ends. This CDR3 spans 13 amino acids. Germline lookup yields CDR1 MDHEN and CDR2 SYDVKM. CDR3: CATPWEGTDTQYF. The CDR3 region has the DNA TGTGCCACCCCGTGGGAGGGCACAGATACGCAGTATTTT. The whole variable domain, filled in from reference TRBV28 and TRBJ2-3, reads DVKVTQSSRYLVKRTGEKVFLECVQDMDHENMFWYRQDPGLGLRLIYFSYDVKMKEKGDIPEGYSVSREKKERFSLILESASTNQTSMYLCATPWEGTDTQYFGPGTRLTVL.

The CDR3 coding sequence is TGCGCCAGCAGCCAAGGGGGCGAGACAGCCTATGGCTACACCTTC. Translation gives CASSQGGETAYGYTF. This chain uses TRBV4-3 with TRBJ1-2; tentative D call: TRBD1 (5 bases). Germline V gives CDR1 LGHNA, CDR2 YSLEER. The germline V and J ends were trimmed by 1 base and 4 bases, with 13 bases remaining between them. CDR3 length equals 15 residues.

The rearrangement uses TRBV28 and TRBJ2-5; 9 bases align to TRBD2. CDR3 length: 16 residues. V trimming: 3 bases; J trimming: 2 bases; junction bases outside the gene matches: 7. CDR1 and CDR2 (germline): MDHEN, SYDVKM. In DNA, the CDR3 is TGTGCCAGCAGTTTCCGGACTAGCGCATCACAAGAGACCCAGTACTTC. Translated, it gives CASSFRTSASQETQYF.

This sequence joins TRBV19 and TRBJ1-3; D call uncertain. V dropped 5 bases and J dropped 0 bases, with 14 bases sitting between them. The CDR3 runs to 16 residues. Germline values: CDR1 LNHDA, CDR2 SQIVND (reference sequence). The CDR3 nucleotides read TGTGCCAGTAGTCCCCCGGGGTTCAACTCTGGAAACACCATATATTTT. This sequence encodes CASSPPGFNSGNTIYF.

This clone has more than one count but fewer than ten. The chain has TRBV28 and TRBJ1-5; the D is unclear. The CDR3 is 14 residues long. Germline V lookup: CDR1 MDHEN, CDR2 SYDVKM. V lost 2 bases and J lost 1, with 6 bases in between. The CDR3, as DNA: TGTGCCAGCAGTTTAGGAGGCAGCAATCAGCCCCAGCATTTT. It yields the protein CASSLGGSNQPQHF.

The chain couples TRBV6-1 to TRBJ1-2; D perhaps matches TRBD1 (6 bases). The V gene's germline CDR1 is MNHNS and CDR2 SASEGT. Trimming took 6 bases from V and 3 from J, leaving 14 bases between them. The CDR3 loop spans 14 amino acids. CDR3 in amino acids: CASRYRQDDYGYTF. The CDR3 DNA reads TGTGCCAGCAGATATAGACAGGATGACTATGGCTACACCTTC.

CDR3 residues: CASSSLRSTSYEQYF. The CDR3 nucleotides read TGTGCCAGCAGCTCCCTCCGGTCTACCTCCTACGAGCAGTACTTC. The chain carries TRBV13 and TRBJ2-7; D is uncertain. The CDR3 totals 15 residues. Germline CDR1 reads PRHDT; CDR2 reads FYEKMQ (reference sequence). The V end lost 4 bases, the J end lost 0 bases, and 13 bases lay between the germline ends.

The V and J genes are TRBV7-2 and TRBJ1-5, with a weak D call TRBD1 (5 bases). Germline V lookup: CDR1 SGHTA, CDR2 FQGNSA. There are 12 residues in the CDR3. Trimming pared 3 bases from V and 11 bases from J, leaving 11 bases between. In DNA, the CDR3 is TGTGCCAGCAGCTTGCCTACAGGAACCCAGCATTTT. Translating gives CASSLPTGTQHF.

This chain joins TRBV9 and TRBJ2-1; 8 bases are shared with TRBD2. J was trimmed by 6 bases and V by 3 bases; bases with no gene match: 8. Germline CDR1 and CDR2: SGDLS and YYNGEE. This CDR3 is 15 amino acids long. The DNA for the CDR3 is TGTGCCAGCAGCGCATTAGCGGGATGGGGCAATGAGCAGTTCTTC. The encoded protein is CASSALAGWGNEQFF.

The CDR3 here is CASSLEVVGAGELFF. The CDR3 DNA follows: TGCGCCAGCAGCTTGGAAGTTGTAGGGGCCGGGGAGCTGTTTTTT. This sequence joins TRBV5-1 and TRBJ2-2, with D possibly matching TRBD1 (5 bases). The CDR3 loop spans 15 amino acids. The ends were cut back, 0 bases at V and 6 bases at J, with 12 bases in the middle. Germline V gives CDR1 SGHRS, CDR2 YFSETQ.

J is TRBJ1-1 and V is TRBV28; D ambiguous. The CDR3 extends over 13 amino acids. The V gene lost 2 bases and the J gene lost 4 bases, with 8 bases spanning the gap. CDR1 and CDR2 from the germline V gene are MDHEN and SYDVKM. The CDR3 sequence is CASSLGGSTEAFF. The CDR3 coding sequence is TGTGCCAGCAGTTTAGGTGGCAGCACTGAAGCTTTCTTT.

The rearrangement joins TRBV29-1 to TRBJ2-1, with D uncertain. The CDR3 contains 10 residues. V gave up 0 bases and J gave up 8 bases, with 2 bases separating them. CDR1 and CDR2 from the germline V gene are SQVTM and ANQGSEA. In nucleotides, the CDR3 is TGCAGCGTTGAAGACTATGAGCAGTTCTTC. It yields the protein CSVEDYEQFF.

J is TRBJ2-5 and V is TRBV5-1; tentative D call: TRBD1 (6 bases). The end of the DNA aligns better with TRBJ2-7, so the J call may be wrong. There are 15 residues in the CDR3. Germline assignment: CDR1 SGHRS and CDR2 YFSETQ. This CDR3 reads CASSPLRTASYEQYF. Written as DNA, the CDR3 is TGCGCCAGCAGCCCTTTAAGGACAGCTTCCTACGAGCAGTACTTC.

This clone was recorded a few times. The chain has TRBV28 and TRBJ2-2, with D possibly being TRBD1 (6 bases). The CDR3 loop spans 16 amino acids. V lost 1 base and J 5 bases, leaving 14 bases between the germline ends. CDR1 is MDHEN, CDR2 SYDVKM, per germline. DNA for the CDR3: TGTGCCAGCAGTTTATCCCGGGACATACCGACCGGGGAGCTGTTTTTT. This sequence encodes CASSLSRDIPTGELFF.

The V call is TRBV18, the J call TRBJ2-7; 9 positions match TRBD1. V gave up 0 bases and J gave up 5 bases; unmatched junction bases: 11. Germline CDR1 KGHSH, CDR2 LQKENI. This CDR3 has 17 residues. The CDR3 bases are TGTGCCAGCTCACCACCGGCATACCGGGACAGGGAGCACGAGCAGTACTTC. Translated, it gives CASSPPAYRDREHEQYF.

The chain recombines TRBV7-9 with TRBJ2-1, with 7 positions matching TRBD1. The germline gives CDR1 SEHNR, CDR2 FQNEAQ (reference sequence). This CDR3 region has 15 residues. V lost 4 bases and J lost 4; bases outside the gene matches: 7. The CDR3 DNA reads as TGTGCCAGCAGCTCGGGACAGCCAGAGTACAATGAGCAGTTCTTC. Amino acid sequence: CASSSGQPEYNEQFF.

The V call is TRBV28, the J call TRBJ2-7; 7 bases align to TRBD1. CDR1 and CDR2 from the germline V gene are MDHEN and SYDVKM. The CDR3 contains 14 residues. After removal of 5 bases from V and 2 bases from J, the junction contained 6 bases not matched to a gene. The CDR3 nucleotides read TGTGCCAGCAGTACCCGGGACAGACCCTACGAGCAGTACGTC. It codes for CASSTRDRPYEQYV.

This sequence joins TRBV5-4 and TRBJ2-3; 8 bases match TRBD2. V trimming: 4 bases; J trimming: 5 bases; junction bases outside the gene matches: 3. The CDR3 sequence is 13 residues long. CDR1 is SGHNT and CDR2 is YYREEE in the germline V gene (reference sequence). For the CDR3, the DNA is TGTGCCAGCAGCCCGAGCGGGAGAGATACGCAGTATTTT. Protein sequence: CASSPSGRDTQYF.

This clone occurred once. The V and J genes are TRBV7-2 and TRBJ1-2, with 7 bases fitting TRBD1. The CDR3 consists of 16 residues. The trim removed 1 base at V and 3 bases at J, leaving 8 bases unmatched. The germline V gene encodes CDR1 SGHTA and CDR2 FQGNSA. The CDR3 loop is CASSLVGDRPYYGYTF. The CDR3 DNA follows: TGTGCCAGCAGCTTAGTGGGGGACAGACCATACTATGGCTACACCTTC.